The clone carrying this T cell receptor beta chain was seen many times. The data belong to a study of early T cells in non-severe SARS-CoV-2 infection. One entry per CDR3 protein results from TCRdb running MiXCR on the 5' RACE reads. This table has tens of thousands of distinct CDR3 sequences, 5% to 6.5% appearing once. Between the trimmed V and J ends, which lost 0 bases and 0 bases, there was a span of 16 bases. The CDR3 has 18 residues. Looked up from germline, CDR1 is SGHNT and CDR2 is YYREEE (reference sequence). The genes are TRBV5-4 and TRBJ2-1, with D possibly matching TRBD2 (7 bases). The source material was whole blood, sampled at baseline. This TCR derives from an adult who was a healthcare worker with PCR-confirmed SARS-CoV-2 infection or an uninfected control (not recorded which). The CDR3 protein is CASSLAGGGSSSYNEQFF. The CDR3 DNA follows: TGTGCCAGCAGCTTGGCCGGCGGGGGCTCTAGCTCCTACAATGAGCAGTTCTTC. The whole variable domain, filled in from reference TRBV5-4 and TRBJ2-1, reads ETGVTQSPTHLIKTRGQQVTLRCSSQSGHNTVSWYQQALGQGPQFIFQYYREEENGRGNFPPRFSGLQFPNYSSELNVNALELDDSALYLCASSLAGGGSSSYNEQFFGPGTRLTVL.